The 9 T cell receptor beta chains listed next were all sequenced from one sample in a study of OX40 agonist ivuxolimab in advanced cancers. Measured with immunoSEQ multiplex PCR; TCRdb has only the in-frame clones, and not every one. The sample lists fewer than 90,000 clones, 91% occurring once. Specimen: CD4+ or CD8+ T cells sorted from blood, collected in a trial of the OX40 agonist ivuxolimab. The receptors were sampled from an adult with an advanced solid tumor such as melanoma, head and neck, liver or kidney cancer.

The V call is TRBV2, the J call TRBJ1-5; D is unclear. Germline assignment: CDR1 SNHLY and CDR2 FYNNEI. V was pared by 6 bases and J by 3 bases, with 9 bases between. The CDR3 has 13 amino acids. For the CDR3, the DNA is TGTGCCAGCAGGAGGGAGTCCAATCAGCCCCAGCATTTT. As protein: CASRRESNQPQHF.

The chain couples TRBV5-8 to TRBJ2-7; TRBD1 aligns across 10 bases. The trim removed 1 base at V and 2 bases at J, leaving 3 bases unmatched. CDR3 size: 15 residues. Per germline, CDR1 SGHTS and CDR2 YDEGEE. The CDR3: CASSLFGQGAYEQYF. CDR3 coding DNA: TGTGCCAGCAGCTTGTTTGGACAGGGGGCCTACGAGCAGTACTTC.

Of note for this clone: At the DNA level, this CDR3 is encoded by other sequences in the same sample as well. V gene TRBV19 combines with J gene TRBJ2-5; no firm D call. The CDR3 is 11 residues long. V was pared by 3 bases and J by 5 bases, with 4 bases between. Germline CDR1 is LNHDA and CDR2 is SQIVND (reference sequence). The CDR3: CASSISETQYF. In DNA form, the CDR3 reads TGTGCCAGTAGTATTAGTGAGACCCAGTACTTC.

In this sample, this clone turned up once. This rearrangement joins TRBV28 to TRBJ2-1, with 8 bases lining up with TRBD2. V gave up 6 bases and J gave up 12 bases; unmatched junction bases: 7. This CDR3 has 12 residues. Germline V CDR1 and CDR2: MDHEN, SYDVKM. The CDR3 reads CASRSSGLPQFF. For the CDR3, the DNA is TGTGCCAGCAGGTCTAGCGGGCTACCGCAGTTCTTC.

The rearrangement uses TRBV5-8 and TRBJ1-5; no firm D call. This CDR3 is 14 amino acids long. The ends were cut back, 4 bases at V and 0 bases at J, with 8 bases in the middle. Germline V gene lookup returns CDR1 SGHTS and CDR2 YDEGEE. CDR3 sequence (DNA): TGTGCCAGCAGCCCGTTCCATAGCAATCAGCCCCAGCATTTT. Translating it yields CASSPFHSNQPQHF.

J is TRBJ1-6 and V is TRBV28, with D tentatively TRBD1 (5 bases). The germline V gene encodes CDR1 MDHEN and CDR2 SYDVKM. The CDR3 totals 16 residues. Trimming left V 3 bases short and J 2 bases short, with 11 bases between. The CDR3 sequence: CASSFPGQAYNSPLHF. The CDR3 nucleotides are TGTGCCAGCAGTTTCCCGGGGCAGGCCTATAATTCACCCCTCCACTTT.

This chain uses TRBV7-9 with TRBJ2-7; D possibly corresponds to TRBD1 (6 bases). Germline V gene data show CDR1 as SEHNR and CDR2 as FQNEAQ (reference sequence). CDR3 length: 14 amino acids. V was cut by 1 base and J by 0 bases, with 7 bases left in between. The CDR3 nucleotides are TGTGCCAGCAGCTTAGGGACAGCCTCCTACGAGCAGTACTTC. Amino acids: CASSLGTASYEQYF.

The V and J genes are TRBV28 and TRBJ1-5, with D tentatively TRBD1 (6 bases). The CDR3 has 19 residues. Germline assignment: CDR1 MDHEN and CDR2 SYDVKM. Trimming removed 7 bases at V and 0 bases at J, with 25 bases between. CDR3 nucleotides: TGTGCCAGCAACCCAGTTTCGGGGGCCGGACTCGGTAGCAATCAGCCCCAGCATTTT. The encoded protein is CASNPVSGAGLGSNQPQHF. The whole variable domain, remainder taken from reference TRBV28 and TRBJ1-5, is DVKVTQSSRYLVKRTGEKVFLECVQDMDHENMFWYRQDPGLGLRLIYFSYDVKMKEKGDIPEGYSVSREKKERFSLILESASTNQTSMYLCASNPVSGAGLGSNQPQHFGDGTRLSIL.

The rearrangement links TRBV5-1 to TRBJ1-5; D uncertain. Germline CDR1 SGHRS, CDR2 YFSETQ. The CDR3 is 15 residues long. V was trimmed by 0 bases and J by 1 base, leaving 8 bases between them. For the CDR3, the DNA is TGCGCCAGCAGCTTGGCCGGCAGGAGCAATCAGCCCCAGCATTTT. It encodes CASSLAGRSNQPQHF.